This TCR beta chain was profiled in a study of a mutant IDH1 vaccine in newly diagnosed glioma (dated by TCRdb to the early 2020s). In terms of the full investigation: Vaccination started 4-6 weeks after radiotherapy alone, or was given together with temozolomide cycles in the groups whose treatment included chemotherapy. The roughly 33 treated patients were approximately 60% male and 37.5% female, with a mean age of around 40 years. Prior to enrollment, patients had been given standard therapy consisting of radiotherapy alone, temozolomide alone, or radiochemotherapy with temozolomide, with the combination given to most patients. Visit V12 was the week-35 safety follow-up and visit V13 was the week-47 end of study. Peripheral blood samples were drawn at six visits, namely V03 (baseline), V05, V07, V10, V12 and V13. Longitudinal TCRB deep sequencing was performed for 20 to 30 treated patients wherever samples were available for exploratory analyses.

General study outcomes and caveats: The authors stated that sample limitations prevented analyses of patient blood samples from being reproduced. PBMC samples for TCRB deep sequencing were selected based on availability. Pseudoprogression appeared unrelated to alterations in the top peripheral T cell clonotypes detected by TCRB sequencing. Immune responses induced by the vaccine were seen in over 80% of patients across multiple MHC alleles.

This sample's time point label indicates: week 47, end of study. Each vaccine dose, consisting of 300 ug of a 20-mer mutant IDH1 peptide in Montanide, was administered subcutaneously with topical imiquimod. Eight vaccinations were administered to patients in weeks 1, 3, 5, 7, 11, 15, 19 and 23, corresponding to visits V03 through V10. All donors had newly diagnosed IDH1-mutant astrocytomas of WHO grade 3 or 4 that showed loss of nuclear ATRX. The samples were drawn from NOA16, a multicentre, single-arm, open-label phase I trial in Germany that tested a mutant IDH1 peptide vaccine in humans for the first time. Genomic DNA for TCRB sequencing was isolated from EDTA blood with the DNeasy Blood and Tissue Kit. Library preparation used the immunoSEQ multiplex PCR assay. The hsTCRB Kit was used according to the manufacturer's protocol to amplify rearranged TCR beta chain sequences. An Illumina MiSeq was used to sequence the TCRB libraries. As for how the authors treated the data: Demultiplexing, trimming and gene mapping were performed with the kit vendor's proprietary platform. What TCRdb holds here is the immuneACCESS table cut down to in-frame rearrangements. Part of the clones is not present; checked against another copy, under half of the missing clones reflect an unresolved V gene, and the others are unexplained. V, J and clone size derive from that table, while D and trimming were established from the DNA sequence. The sample table contains 56,000 or so clones; only one count was recorded for about 80% of them. Of the sample, 4.9% falls within the top ten clones.

From the cysteine through the phenylalanine, the CDR3 covers 15 amino acids. Only the CDR3 portion is preserved as DNA: 45 bases, with reading frame beginning at the first base. The germline ends are 15 bases apart after V is trimmed by 2 bases and J by 3 bases. According to the germline V gene (reference sequence), CDR1 reads SGHKS and CDR2 reads YYEKEE. This clone was seen only once. Which antigen it targets is not known. No base-level quality is on record; no much larger clone is a single base apart. The chain uses TRBV5-5 and TRBJ2-7; matching of 5 bases hints at TRBD1 as the D gene. The receptor comes from a woman between 40 and 50 years old with glioma. Some clones in this sample may be carry-over from other donors' samples. The sample was PBMCs, taken from a glioma patient whose treatment included an IDH1 peptide vaccine. CDR3 region: CASSFGASTVYEQYF. In nucleotide form, the sequence is TGTGCCAGCAGCTTTGGGGCATCTACCGTCTACGAGCAGTACTTC.